This TCR beta chain was recovered during a study of metastatic and nonmetastatic thyroid tumors. This CDR3 is built from 13 residues. V shed 2 bases and J shed 0 bases, with 3 bases lying between them. Germline lookup yields CDR1 MRHNA and CDR2 SNTAGT. TCRdb reanalyzed the PCR reads via MiXCR. This sample yields about 35,000 clones, of which roughly a sixth are seen a single time; around 11% belongs to the top ten. This clone rates as medium-sized. Each patient came to thyroid surgery without any prior treatment (of any kind). The TCR originated in a male donor with papillary thyroid cancer or a benign thyroid nodule (not recorded which). Some clones in this sample may be carry-over from other donors' samples. The V gene is TRBV6-4, the J gene TRBJ2-3; D ambiguous. The specimen was blood. CDR3 protein: CASSDGSTDTQYF. DNA for the CDR3: TGTGCCAGCAGTGACGGGAGCACAGATACGCAGTATTTT.